This T cell receptor (beta chain) was sequenced for a study of molecular identifiers for immune sequencing clone quantification. Study-wide findings and caveats: Clones exceeding 20 RNA copies carried over 97% of effector molecules but under 1% of naive-cell molecules.

Library preparation followed earlier protocols using designated TCR primers. TCRdb used MiXCR to reprocess the PCR reads, holding one entry per CDR3 protein. The sample yields about 640,000 distinct CDR3 sequences, 15% to 20% seen once. This clonotype was seen ten or more times. Its target is unknown. The CDR3 extends over 12 amino acids. V lost 3 bases and J lost 6, with 8 bases in between. The specimen was naive CD8+ T cells from blood, with Jurkat cell RNA spiked in. Noted subset: FACS-sorted CD8+CD4-CCR7+CD45RA+ naive T cells. This TCR derives from a human donor in good health. Some libraries in this study had Jurkat cell RNA spiked in. The V and J genes are TRBV12-3 or TRBV12-4 and TRBJ1-1; D remains ambiguous. The chain's CDR3 is CASSFISAEAFF. The CDR3 nucleotides read TGTGCCAGCAGTTTCATAAGCGCTGAAGCTTTCTTT.